A selection of T cell receptor beta chains follows, all from one sample in a study of OX40 agonist ivuxolimab in advanced cancers. Profiling relied on immunoSEQ multiplex PCR, and the TCRdb table lists in-frame clones only, not all of them. The sample contains about 67,000 clones, more than 75% of which appear only once. The sequences come from CD4+ or CD8+ T cells sorted from blood, collected in a trial of the OX40 agonist ivuxolimab. The receptors here all came from an adult with an advanced solid tumor such as melanoma, head and neck, liver or kidney cancer. Both conserved end residues are part of each CDR3. Fields, in order: CDR3 length, D gene, clone size, V gene, J gene, CDR3 DNA, CDR3 protein. D genes are given only for firm matches. The listing skips clone size in some rows; elsewhere it reads once, few, many or a size class.

13	.	once	TRBV5-1	TRBJ1-4	TGCGCCAGCAGCACTGCCCAGAATGAAAAACTGTTTTTT	CASSTAQNEKLFF
14	TRBD1	.	TRBV6-6	TRBJ2-7	TGTGCCAGCAGTTACCTGGACAGGGGGTCCGAGCAGTACTTC	CASSYLDRGSEQYF
14	TRBD1	once	TRBV6-5	TRBJ1-1	TGTGCCAGCAGAATGACAGGGGGGAACACTGAAGCTTTCTTT	CASRMTGGNTEAFF
14	.	once	TRBV2	TRBJ2-7	TGTGCCAGCAGCGGGGGCCGGACAAACTACGAGCAGTACTTC	CASSGGRTNYEQYF
17	TRBD1	.	TRBV5-1	TRBJ1-5	TGCGCCAGCAGCTTGACGGTGACAGGGGGTAACAATCAGCCCCAGCATTTT	CASSLTVTGGNNQPQHF
15	.	.	TRBV2	TRBJ2-2	TGTGCCAGCAGTGATTGGGGCACGGGGACCGGGGAGCTGTTTTTT	CASSDWGTGTGELFF
14	.	.	TRBV5-4	TRBJ2-5	TGTGCCAGCAGTTTCAAAGCAGGGGAGGAGACCCAGTACTTC	CASSFKAGEETQYF
14	TRBD1	.	TRBV6-6	TRBJ2-1	TGTGCCAGCAGTTACGGCCAGGGGGCCGGTGAGCAGTTCTTC	CASSYGQGAGEQFF
15	TRBD2	.	TRBV9	TRBJ2-1	TGTGCCAGCAGCGTAGTAGCGGGAGGGATAGGTGAGCAGTTCTTC	CASSVVAGGIGEQFF
13	.	.	TRBV29-1	TRBJ2-1	TGCAGCGTTGAAGACAATAGCTACAATGAGCAGTTCTTC	CSVEDNSYNEQFF
17	TRBD2	.	TRBV4-3	TRBJ2-1	TGCGCCAGCAGCCAAGATATGACTAGCGGGGGGAACAATGAGCAGTTCTTC	CASSQDMTSGGNNEQFF
14	.	.	TRBV28	TRBJ1-2	TGTGCCAGCACCGACACGGTCCGGTACTCTGGCTACACCTTC	CASTDTVRYSGYTF
14	.	.	TRBV21-1	TRBJ2-7	TGTGCCAGCAGCACGGCTAGCGGCAGCAACGAGCAGTACTTC	CASSTASGSNEQYF
16	TRBD1	.	TRBV5-6	TRBJ1-2	TGTGCCAGCAGCTTGGCGGGCAGGGGGCCTTGGTATGGCTACACCTTC	CASSLAGRGPWYGYTF
17	.	.	TRBV5-4	TRBJ2-1	TGTGCCAGCAGCTTGGGGTCGCCCCGTGTGGTGCCACATGAGCAGTTCTTC	CASSLGSPRVVPHEQFF
11	.	.	TRBV29-1	TRBJ1-1	TGCAGCGTTGGTCTTGGGTCTGAAGCTTTCTTT	CSVGLGSEAFF
20	TRBD1	.	TRBV7-8	TRBJ2-1	TGTGCCAGCAGCTTAAAGGGACCGGGACAGGGCTTCTTAAACTACAATGAGCAGTTCTTC	CASSLKGPGQGFLNYNEQFF
15	TRBD1	.	TRBV7-6	TRBJ2-1	TGTGCCAGCAGCATCGGACAGGGCACCTACAATGAGCAGTTCTTC	CASSIGQGTYNEQFF
17	TRBD2	few	TRBV14	TRBJ2-1	TGTGCCAGCAGTCACACGGGACGTCCGGGACTAGGGGATGAGCAGTTCTTC	CASSHTGRPGLGDEQFF
15	TRBD2	few	TRBV5-1	TRBJ2-5	TGCGCCAGCAGCCCCAAGGGACTAGACCAAGAGACCCAGTACTTC	CASSPKGLDQETQYF
14	TRBD1	.	TRBV6-5	TRBJ1-2	TGTGCCAGCAGTTTTACAGGGGGTGGGAGCGGCTACACCTTC	CASSFTGGGSGYTF
11	.	few	TRBV2	TRBJ1-2	TGTGCCAGCAACATCGCGAGTGGCTACACCTTC	CASNIASGYTF
16	TRBD2	.	TRBV7-2	TRBJ2-2	TGTGCCAGCAGCCTACTAGCGGGGAGGAACACCGGGGAGCTGTTTTTT	CASSLLAGRNTGELFF
12	.	.	TRBV13	TRBJ1-5	TGTGCCAGCAGCTTAGGGAATCAGCCCCAGCATTTT	CASSLGNQPQHF
15	.	.	TRBV5-4	TRBJ1-4	TGTGCCAGCAGCCCGGCGGGTCGGCTTAATGAAAAACTGTTTTTT	CASSPAGRLNEKLFF
14	.	.	TRBV5-1	TRBJ1-1	TGCGCCAGCAGCGGAACCGGGACCTCCGCGGAAGCTTTCTTT	CASSGTGTSAEAFF
14	TRBD1	.	TRBV7-8	TRBJ1-1	TGTGCCAGCAGCTACCCGGGACAGGGGACTGAAGCTTTCTTT	CASSYPGQGTEAFF
15	.	once	TRBV7-8	TRBJ2-1	TGTGCCAGCAGCATTTCCGAGACTCGCATCGCTGAGCAGTTCTTC	CASSISETRIAEQFF
12	.	medium-sized	TRBV27	TRBJ1-6	TGTGCCAGCAAAGGGGCCGGGTCACCCCTCCACTTT	CASKGAGSPLHF
14	TRBD1	.	TRBV30	TRBJ1-4	TGTGCCTGGAGTGAATTACAGGGGACTCGTAAACTGTTTTTT	CAWSELQGTRKLFF
14	.	.	TRBV5-4	TRBJ2-7	TGTGCCAGCAGACTGGACAGAGGGGCCTACGAGCAGTACTTC	CASRLDRGAYEQYF
15	.	.	TRBV6-1	TRBJ1-4	TGTGCCATCACTCCGACAGGAGCCAGGGAGGAAAAACTGTTTTTT	CAITPTGAREEKLFF
14	TRBD1	.	TRBV2	TRBJ2-1	TGTGCCGTCAGCAGAGGGACAGGGGGGTATGAGCAGTTCTTC	CAVSRGTGGYEQFF
16	.	.	TRBV4-3	TRBJ2-2	TGCGCCAGCAGCCAAGGGTACAGGGCGAACACCGGGGAGCTGTTTTTT	CASSQGYRANTGELFF
17	TRBD1	.	TRBV7-9	TRBJ2-6	TGTGCCAGCAGCTTATCGGGACAGGGTGCCGGGGCCAACGTCCTGACTTTC	CASSLSGQGAGANVLTF
15	TRBD1	.	TRBV29-1	TRBJ1-4	TGCAGCGTTGAAGGGGACAGGGGGCGGCGGGAAAAACTGTTTTTT	CSVEGDRGRREKLFF
15	TRBD1	.	TRBV19	TRBJ1-5	TGTGCCAGTAGTATCGGGACAGGGGGGTTACAGCCCCAGCATTTT	CASSIGTGGLQPQHF
13	.	.	TRBV7-8	TRBJ2-7	TGTGCCAGCAGCATCGGACAGCTCTACGAGCAGTACTTC	CASSIGQLYEQYF
17	.	.	TRBV4-3	TRBJ2-2	TGCGCCAGCAGCCAGGCCACGGCGGGCTCGAACACCGGGGAGCTGTTTTTT	CASSQATAGSNTGELFF
15	.	.	TRBV4-3	TRBJ2-2	TGCGCCAGCAGCCAAGTACGACGGAACACCGGGGAGCTGTTTTTT	CASSQVRRNTGELFF
15	.	.	TRBV5-4	TRBJ2-5	TGTGCCAGCAGCTTGCCGACAGGCCAACAAGAGACCCAGTACTTC	CASSLPTGQQETQYF
14	TRBD1	.	TRBV6-1	TRBJ2-7	TGTGCCAGCAGTCCCCGTGGGACAGACTACGAGCAGTACTTC	CASSPRGTDYEQYF
13	TRBD1	.	TRBV27	TRBJ1-6	TGTGCCAGCAGTCGACAGGGGAATTCACCCCTCCACTTT	CASSRQGNSPLHF
16	TRBD1	.	TRBV2	TRBJ2-5	TGTGCCAGCAGCCACAAAACAGGGGGCGCTTTCGAGACCCAGTACTTC	CASSHKTGGAFETQYF
16	.	.	TRBV9	TRBJ1-3	TGTGCCAGCAGCGTAGGGTGGAGCTCCTCTGGAAACACCATATATTTT	CASSVGWSSSGNTIYF
15	TRBD2	once	TRBV27	TRBJ2-1	TGTGCCAGCACTCAACTAGCGGGGCAATACAATGAGCAGTTCTTC	CASTQLAGQYNEQFF
14	TRBD1	.	TRBV2	TRBJ2-1	TGTGCCAGCAGTGAAGCTGCAAGCGGACAGGGAATTGTCTTC	CASSEAASGQGIVF
14	.	once	TRBV7-2	TRBJ1-5	TGTGCCAGCAGCCCCCTCGTCCCTTATCAGCCCCAGCATTTT	CASSPLVPYQPQHF
14	.	.	TRBV7-6	TRBJ2-3	TGTGCCAGCAGCTTAGTGGTAAACACAGATACGCAGTATTTT	CASSLVVNTDTQYF
16	.	once	TRBV19	TRBJ2-1	TGTGCCAGTAGTCATACCCTCCGGGCGCCCAAAAATGAGCAGTTCTTC	CASSHTLRAPKNEQFF